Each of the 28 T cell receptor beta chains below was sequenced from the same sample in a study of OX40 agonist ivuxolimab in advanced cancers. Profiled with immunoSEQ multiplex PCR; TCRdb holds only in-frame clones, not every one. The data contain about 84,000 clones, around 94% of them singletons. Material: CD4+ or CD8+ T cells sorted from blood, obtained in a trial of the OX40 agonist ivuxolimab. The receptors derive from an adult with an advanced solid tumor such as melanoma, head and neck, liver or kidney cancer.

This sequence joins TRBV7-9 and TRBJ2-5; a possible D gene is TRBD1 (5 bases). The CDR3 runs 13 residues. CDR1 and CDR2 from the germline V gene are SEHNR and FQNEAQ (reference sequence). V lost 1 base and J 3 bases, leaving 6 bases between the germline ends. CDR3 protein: CASSLEDKETQYF. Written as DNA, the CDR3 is TGTGCCAGCAGCTTAGAGGACAAAGAGACCCAGTACTTC.

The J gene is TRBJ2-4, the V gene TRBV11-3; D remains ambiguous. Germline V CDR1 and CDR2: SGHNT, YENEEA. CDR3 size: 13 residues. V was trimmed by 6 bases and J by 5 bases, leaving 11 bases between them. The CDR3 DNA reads TGTGCCAGCAGTTCCCGGACCGAAAACATTCAGTACTTC. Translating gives CASSSRTENIQYF. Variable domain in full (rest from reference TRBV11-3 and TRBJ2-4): EAGVVQSPRYKIIEKKQPVAFWCNPISGHNTLYWYLQNLGQGPELLIRYENEEAVDDSQLPKDRFSAERLKGVDSTLKIQPAELGDSAVYLCASSSRTENIQYFGAGTRLSVL.

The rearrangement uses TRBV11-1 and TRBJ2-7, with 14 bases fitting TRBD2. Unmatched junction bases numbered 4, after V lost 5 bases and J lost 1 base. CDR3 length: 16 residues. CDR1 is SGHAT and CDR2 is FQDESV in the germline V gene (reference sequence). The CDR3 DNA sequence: TGTGCCAGCAGCAGGACTAGCGGGAGGAGTTCCTACGAGCAGTACTTC. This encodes CASSRTSGRSSYEQYF.

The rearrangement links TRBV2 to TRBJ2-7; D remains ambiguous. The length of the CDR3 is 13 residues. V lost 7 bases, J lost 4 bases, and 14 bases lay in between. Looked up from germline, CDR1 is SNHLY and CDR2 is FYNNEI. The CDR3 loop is CASIKIGWYEQYF. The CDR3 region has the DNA TGTGCCAGCATCAAAATAGGGTGGTACGAGCAGTACTTC.

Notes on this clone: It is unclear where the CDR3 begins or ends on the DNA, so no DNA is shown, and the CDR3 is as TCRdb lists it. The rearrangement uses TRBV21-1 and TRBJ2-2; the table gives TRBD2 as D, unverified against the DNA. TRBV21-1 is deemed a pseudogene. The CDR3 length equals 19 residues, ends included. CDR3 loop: CASSNVATGNCLGTGELFF.

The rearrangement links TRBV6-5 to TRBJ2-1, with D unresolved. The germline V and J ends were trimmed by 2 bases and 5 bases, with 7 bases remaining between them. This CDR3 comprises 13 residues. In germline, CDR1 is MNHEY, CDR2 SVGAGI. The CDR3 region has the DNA TGTGCCAGCAGTTACCGGTCAGACAATGAGCAGTTCTTC. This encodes CASSYRSDNEQFF.

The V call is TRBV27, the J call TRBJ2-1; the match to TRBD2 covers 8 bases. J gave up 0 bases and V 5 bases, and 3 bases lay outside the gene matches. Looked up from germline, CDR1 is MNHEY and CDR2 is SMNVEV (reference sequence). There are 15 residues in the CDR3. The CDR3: CASSPGGPSYNEQFF. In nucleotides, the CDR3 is TGTGCCAGCAGTCCGGGGGGGCCCTCCTACAATGAGCAGTTCTTC.

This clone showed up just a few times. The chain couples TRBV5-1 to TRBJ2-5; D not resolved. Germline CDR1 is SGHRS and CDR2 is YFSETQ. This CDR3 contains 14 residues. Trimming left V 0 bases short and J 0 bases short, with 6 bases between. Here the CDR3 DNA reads TGCGCCAGCAGCTTGGCCGTGGACCAAGAGACCCAGTACTTC. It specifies CASSLAVDQETQYF. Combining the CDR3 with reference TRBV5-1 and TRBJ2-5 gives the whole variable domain KAGVTQTPRYLIKTRGQQVTLSCSPISGHRSVSWYQQTPGQGLQFLFEYFSETQRNKGNFPGRFSGRQFSNSRSEMNVSTLELGDSALYLCASSLAVDQETQYFGPGTRLLVL.

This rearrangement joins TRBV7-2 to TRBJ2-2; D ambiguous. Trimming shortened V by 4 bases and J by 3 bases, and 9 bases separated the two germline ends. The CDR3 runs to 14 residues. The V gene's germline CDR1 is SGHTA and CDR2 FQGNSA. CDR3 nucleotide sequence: TGTGCCAGCAGCTCCCGGGCGTACACCGGGGAGCTGTTTTTT. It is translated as CASSSRAYTGELFF. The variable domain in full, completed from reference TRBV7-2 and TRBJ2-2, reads GAGVSQSPSNKVTEKGKDVELRCDPISGHTALYWYRQSLGQGLEFLIYFQGNSAPDKSGLPSDRFSAERTGGSVSTLTIQRTQQEDSAVYLCASSSRAYTGELFFGEGSRLTVL.

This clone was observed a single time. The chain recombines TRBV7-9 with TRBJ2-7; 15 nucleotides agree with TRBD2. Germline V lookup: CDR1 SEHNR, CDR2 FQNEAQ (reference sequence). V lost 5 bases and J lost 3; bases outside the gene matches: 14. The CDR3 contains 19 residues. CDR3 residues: CASSPNYGLAGGMIYEQYF. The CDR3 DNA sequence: TGTGCCAGCAGCCCAAATTACGGACTAGCGGGGGGGATGATCTACGAGCAGTACTTC.

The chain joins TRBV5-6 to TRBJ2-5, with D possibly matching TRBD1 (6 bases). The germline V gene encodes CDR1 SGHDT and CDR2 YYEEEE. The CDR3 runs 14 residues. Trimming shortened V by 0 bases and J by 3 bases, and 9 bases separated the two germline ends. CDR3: CASSLDRAKETQYF. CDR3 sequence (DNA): TGTGCCAGCAGCTTGGACAGGGCCAAAGAGACCCAGTACTTC.

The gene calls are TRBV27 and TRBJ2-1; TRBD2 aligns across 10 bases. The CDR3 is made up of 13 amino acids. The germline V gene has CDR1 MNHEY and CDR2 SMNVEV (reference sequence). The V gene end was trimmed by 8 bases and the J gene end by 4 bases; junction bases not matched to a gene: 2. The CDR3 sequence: CASLAGAYNEQFF. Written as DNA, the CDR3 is TGTGCCAGCCTAGCGGGAGCTTACAATGAGCAGTTCTTC.

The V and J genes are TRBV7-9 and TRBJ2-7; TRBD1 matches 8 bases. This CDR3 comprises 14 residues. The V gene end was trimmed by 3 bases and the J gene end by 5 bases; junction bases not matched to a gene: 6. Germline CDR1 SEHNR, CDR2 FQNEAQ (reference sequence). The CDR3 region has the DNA TGTGCCAGCAGCTTGAGGCAGGGGGCTCACGAGCAGTACTTC. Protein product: CASSLRQGAHEQYF.

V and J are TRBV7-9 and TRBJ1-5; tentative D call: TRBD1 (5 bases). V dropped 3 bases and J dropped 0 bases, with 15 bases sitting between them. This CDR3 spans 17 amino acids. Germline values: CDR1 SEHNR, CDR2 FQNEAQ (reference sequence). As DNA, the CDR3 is TGTGCCAGCAGCTTCCCCCGGGACCCCTATAGCAATCAGCCCCAGCATTTT. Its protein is CASSFPRDPYSNQPQHF.

CDR3 DNA: TGTGCCATCAGTGAGTTTGGACTAGCGGGAGGAACCATCTCCTACAATGAGCAGTTCTTC. It codes for CAISEFGLAGGTISYNEQFF. V and J are TRBV10-3 and TRBJ2-1, with 14 nucleotides matching TRBD2. The ends lost 1 base at V and 0 bases at J; junction bases unmatched: 8. CDR1 is ENHRY and CDR2 is SYGVKD in the germline V gene. This CDR3 is built from 20 residues.

CDR3 in DNA: TGTGCCAGCAGCTTAGACTCCTACGAGCAGTACTTC. This encodes CASSLDSYEQYF. The rearrangement links TRBV13 to TRBJ2-7; D ambiguous. Germline V gene data show CDR1 as PRHDT and CDR2 as FYEKMQ (reference sequence). The CDR3 has 12 amino acids. Trimming removed 1 base at V and 0 bases at J, with 1 base between.

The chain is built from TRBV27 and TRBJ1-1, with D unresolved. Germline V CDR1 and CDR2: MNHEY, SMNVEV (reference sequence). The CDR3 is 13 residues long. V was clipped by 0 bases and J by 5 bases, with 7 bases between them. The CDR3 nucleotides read TGTGCCAGCAGTTTATCGTGGGGAACTGAAGCTTTCTTT. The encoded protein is CASSLSWGTEAFF.

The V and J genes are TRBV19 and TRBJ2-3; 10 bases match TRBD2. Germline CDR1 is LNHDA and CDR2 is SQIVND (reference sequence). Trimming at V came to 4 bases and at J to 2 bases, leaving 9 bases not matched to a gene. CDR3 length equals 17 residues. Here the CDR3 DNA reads TGTGCCAGTAGTACCCTTAGGACTAGCGGCCCCACAGATACGCAGTATTTT. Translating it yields CASSTLRTSGPTDTQYF.

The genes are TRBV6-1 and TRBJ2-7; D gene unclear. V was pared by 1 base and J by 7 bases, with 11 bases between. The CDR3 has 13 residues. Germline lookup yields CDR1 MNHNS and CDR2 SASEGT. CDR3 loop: CASSEGSLGEQYF. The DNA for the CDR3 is TGTGCCAGCAGTGAAGGGTCCTTGGGGGAGCAGTACTTC.

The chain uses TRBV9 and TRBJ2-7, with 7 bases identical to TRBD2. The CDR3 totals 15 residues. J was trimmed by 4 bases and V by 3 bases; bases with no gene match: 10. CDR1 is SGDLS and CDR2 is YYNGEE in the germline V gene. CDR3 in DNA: TGTGCCAGCAGCGCCCGGTGGGGGGGAGGGTACGAGCAGTACTTC. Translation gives CASSARWGGGYEQYF.

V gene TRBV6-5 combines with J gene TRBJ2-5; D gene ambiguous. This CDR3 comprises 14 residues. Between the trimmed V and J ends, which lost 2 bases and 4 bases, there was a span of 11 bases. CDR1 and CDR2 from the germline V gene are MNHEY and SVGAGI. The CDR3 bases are TGTGCCAGCAGTTACGTGGTTTCCGCAGAGACCCAGTACTTC. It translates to CASSYVVSAETQYF.

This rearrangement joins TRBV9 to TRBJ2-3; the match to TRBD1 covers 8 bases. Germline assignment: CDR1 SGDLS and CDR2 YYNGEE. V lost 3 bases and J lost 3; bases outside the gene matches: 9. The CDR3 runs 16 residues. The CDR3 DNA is TGTGCCAGCAGCGCCGCCAGGGGGCTAGGGACAGATACGCAGTATTTT. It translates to CASSAARGLGTDTQYF.

The CDR3 sequence: CASSLVSLNTEAFF. The DNA of the CDR3 is TGCGCCAGCAGCTTGGTTAGTCTGAACACTGAAGCTTTCTTT. The V and J genes are TRBV5-1 and TRBJ1-1, with D uncertain. Per germline, CDR1 SGHRS and CDR2 YFSETQ. This CDR3 region has 14 residues. The V and J ends lost 0 bases and 0 bases respectively, with 6 bases between them. The whole variable domain, filled in from reference TRBV5-1 and TRBJ1-1, reads KAGVTQTPRYLIKTRGQQVTLSCSPISGHRSVSWYQQTPGQGLQFLFEYFSETQRNKGNFPGRFSGRQFSNSRSEMNVSTLELGDSALYLCASSLVSLNTEAFFGQGTRLTVV.

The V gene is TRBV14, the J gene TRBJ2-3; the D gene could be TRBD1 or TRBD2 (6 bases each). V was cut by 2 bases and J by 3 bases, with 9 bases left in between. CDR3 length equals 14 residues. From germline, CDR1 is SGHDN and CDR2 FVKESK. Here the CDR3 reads CASSQRGATDTQYF. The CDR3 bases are TGTGCCAGCAGCCAAAGGGGGGCGACAGATACGCAGTATTTT.

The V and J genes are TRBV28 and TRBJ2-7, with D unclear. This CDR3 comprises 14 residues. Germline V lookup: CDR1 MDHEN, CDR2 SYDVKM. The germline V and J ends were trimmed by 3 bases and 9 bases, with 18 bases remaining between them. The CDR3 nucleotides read TGTGCCAGCAGTTTCGGTAGCTCACTATCTGGGCAGTACTTC. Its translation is CASSFGSSLSGQYF.

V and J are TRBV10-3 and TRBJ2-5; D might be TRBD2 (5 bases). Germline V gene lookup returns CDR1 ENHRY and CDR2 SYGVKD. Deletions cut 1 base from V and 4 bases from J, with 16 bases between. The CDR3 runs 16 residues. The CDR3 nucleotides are TGTGCCATCAGTGAGTTTGCGGGCCGAGGACGAGAGACCCAGTACTTC. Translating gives CAISEFAGRGRETQYF.

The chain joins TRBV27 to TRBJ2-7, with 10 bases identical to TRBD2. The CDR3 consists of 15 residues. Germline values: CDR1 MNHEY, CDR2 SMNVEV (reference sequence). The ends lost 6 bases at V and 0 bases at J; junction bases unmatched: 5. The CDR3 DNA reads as TGTGCCAGCAGCTCCGGACTAGCGGCCTCCTACGAGCAGTACTTC. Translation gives CASSSGLAASYEQYF.

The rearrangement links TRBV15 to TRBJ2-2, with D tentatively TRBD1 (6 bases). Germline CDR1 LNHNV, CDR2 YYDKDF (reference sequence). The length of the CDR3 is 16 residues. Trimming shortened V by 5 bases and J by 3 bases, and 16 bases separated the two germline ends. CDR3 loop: CATSGDTGYYTGELFF. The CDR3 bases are TGTGCCACCAGCGGCGACACAGGGTACTACACCGGGGAGCTGTTTTTT.